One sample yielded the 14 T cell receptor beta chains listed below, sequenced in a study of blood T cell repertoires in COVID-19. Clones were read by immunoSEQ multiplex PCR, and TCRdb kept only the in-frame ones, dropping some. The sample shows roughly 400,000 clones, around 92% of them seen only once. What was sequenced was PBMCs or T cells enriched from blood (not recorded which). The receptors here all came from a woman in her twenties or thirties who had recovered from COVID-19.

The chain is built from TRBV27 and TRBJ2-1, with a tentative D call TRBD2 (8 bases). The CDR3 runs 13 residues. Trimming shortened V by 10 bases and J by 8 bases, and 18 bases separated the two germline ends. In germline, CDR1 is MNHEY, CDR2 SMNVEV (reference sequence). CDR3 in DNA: TGTGCCACCCTCACGGGAGGGGGCTATGAGCAGTTCTTC. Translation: CATLTGGGYEQFF.

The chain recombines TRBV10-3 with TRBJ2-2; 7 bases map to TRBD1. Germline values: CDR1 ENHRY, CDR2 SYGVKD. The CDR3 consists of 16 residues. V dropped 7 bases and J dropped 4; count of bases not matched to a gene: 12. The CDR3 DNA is TGTGCCATCAAGAAACAGGGGCCTCCGACCACCGGGGAGCTGTTTTTT. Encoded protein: CAIKKQGPPTTGELFF.

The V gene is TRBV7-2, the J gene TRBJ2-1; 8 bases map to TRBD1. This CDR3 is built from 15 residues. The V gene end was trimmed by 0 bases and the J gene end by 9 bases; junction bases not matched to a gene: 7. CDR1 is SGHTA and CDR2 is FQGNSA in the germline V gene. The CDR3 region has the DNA TGTGCCAGCAGCTTAGCTCGCGCAGGGGGCGGTGAGCAGTTCTTC. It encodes CASSLARAGGGEQFF.

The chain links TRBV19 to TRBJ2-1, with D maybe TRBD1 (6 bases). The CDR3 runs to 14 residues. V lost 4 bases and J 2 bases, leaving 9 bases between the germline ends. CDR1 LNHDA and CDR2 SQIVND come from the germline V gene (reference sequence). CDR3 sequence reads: CASSTGHPYNEQFF. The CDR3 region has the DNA TGTGCCAGTAGTACGGGACACCCCTACAATGAGCAGTTCTTC.

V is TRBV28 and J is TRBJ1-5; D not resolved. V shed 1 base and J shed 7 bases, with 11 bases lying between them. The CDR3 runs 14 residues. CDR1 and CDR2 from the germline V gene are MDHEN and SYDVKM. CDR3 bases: TGTGCCAGCAGTTTATTTGGCAACGGGCAGCCCCAGCATTTT. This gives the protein CASSLFGNGQPQHF.

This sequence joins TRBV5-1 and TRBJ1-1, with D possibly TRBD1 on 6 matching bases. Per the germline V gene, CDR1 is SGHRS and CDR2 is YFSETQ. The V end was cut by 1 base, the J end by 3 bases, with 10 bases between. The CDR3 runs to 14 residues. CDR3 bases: TGCGCCAGCAGCTTGAACAGGGCTTACACTGAAGCTTTCTTT. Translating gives CASSLNRAYTEAFF.

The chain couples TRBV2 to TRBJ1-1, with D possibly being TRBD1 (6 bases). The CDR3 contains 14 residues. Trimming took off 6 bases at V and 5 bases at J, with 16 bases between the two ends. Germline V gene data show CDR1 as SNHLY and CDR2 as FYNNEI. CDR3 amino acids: CASSFAHRDTEAFF. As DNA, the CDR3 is TGTGCCAGCAGCTTTGCTCACAGGGATACTGAAGCTTTCTTT.

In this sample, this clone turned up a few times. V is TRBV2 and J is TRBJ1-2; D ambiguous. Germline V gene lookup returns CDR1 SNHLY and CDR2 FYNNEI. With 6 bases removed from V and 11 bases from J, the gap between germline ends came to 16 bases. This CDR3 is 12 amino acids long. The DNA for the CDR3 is TGTGCCAGCAGCGGTGGGCAGTCACAATACACCTTC. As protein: CASSGGQSQYTF.

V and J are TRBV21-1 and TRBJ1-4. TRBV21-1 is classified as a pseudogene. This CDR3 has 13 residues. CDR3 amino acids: CASTPREAGPTVF. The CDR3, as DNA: TGTGCCAGCACGCCGAGAGAGGCGGGACCGACAGTTTTT.

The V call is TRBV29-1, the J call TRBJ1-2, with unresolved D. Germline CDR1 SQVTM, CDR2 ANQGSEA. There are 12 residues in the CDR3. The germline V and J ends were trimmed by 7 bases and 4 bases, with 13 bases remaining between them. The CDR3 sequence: CSAEGQTYGYTF. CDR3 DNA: TGCAGCGCAGAGGGCCAGACCTATGGCTACACCTTC.

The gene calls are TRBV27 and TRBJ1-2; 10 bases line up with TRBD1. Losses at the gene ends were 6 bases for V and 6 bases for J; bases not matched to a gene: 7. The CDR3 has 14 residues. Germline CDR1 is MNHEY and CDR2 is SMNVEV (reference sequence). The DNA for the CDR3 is TGTGCCAGCAGGCTCGCGGGACAGGGGCATGGCTACACCTTC. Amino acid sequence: CASRLAGQGHGYTF.

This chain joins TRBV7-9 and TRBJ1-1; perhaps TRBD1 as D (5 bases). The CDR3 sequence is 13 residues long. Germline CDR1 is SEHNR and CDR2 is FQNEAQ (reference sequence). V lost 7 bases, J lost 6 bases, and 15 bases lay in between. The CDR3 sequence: CASNAEPGAEAFF. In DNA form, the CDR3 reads TGTGCCAGCAACGCCGAGCCGGGGGCTGAAGCTTTCTTT.

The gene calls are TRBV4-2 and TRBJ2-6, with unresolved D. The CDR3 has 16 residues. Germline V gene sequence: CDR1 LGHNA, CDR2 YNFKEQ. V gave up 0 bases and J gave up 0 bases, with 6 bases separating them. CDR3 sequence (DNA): TGTGCCAGCAGCCAAGATTTTAGCTCTGGGGCCAACGTCCTGACTTTC. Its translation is CASSQDFSSGANVLTF.

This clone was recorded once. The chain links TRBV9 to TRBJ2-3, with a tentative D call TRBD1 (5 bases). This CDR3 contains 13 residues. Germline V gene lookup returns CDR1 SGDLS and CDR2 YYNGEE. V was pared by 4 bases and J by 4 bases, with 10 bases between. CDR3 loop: CASSPGRADTQYF. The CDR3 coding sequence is TGTGCCAGCAGCCCAGGGCGAGCAGATACGCAGTATTTT.